The rows below give T cell receptor beta chains drawn from one sample of a study of blood T cell repertoires in COVID-19. Repertoires were generated with immunoSEQ multiplex PCR, while TCRdb's copy carries only in-frame clones and drops some. The data hold approximately 24,000 clones, with roughly 94% observed a single time. The material sequenced was peripheral blood. Every receptor here comes from a woman aged 50 to 60 with active COVID-19. Each CDR3 is given with its conserved first and last residue. D genes are given only for firm matches. Only some rows state a clone size, as once, few, many or a class for expanded clones.

d_gene,abundance,j_gene,v_gene,CDR3nt,CDR3aa
TRBD2,-,TRBJ2-3,TRBV11-3,TGTGCCAGCAGCTTATTGGGAGGGCCCACAGATACGCAGTATTTT,CASSLLGGPTDTQYF
-,-,TRBJ2-4,TRBV15,TGTGCCACCAGCGCCCGAGGACTAGCCAAAAACATTCAGTACTTC,CATSARGLAKNIQYF
TRBD2,-,TRBJ2-5,TRBV5-1,TGCGCCAGCAGCTTCGGGACTAGCGAGCAAGAGACCCAGTACTTC,CASSFGTSEQETQYF
-,-,TRBJ1-2,TRBV28,TGTGCTACAGCAGTCGGATATGGCTACACCTTC,CATAVGYGYTF
-,once,TRBJ2-7,TRBV15,TGTGCCACCAGCAGTTATGGGCCTTACGAGCAGTACTTC,CATSSYGPYEQYF
TRBD1,-,TRBJ2-5,TRBV11-2,TGTGCCAGCAGCTTAGGAGGGACAGGGCAAGAGACCCAGTACTTC,CASSLGGTGQETQYF
-,once,TRBJ2-5,TRBV27,TGTGCCAGCAGCCCCTTCAATGCGGGTGCCCAAGAGACCCAGTACTTC,CASSPFNAGAQETQYF
-,-,TRBJ1-1,TRBV29-1,TGCAGCGTTGAAGACACAGGTAGCACTGAAGCTTTCTTT,CSVEDTGSTEAFF
-,-,TRBJ2-7,TRBV11-2,TGTGCCAGCAGCTTAATCATAGGGAGGCGCGAGCAGTACTTC,CASSLIIGRREQYF
-,-,TRBJ1-2,TRBV5-1,TGCGCCAGCAGCCTCGAGACAGCTTCCTATGGCTACACCTTC,CASSLETASYGYTF
-,-,TRBJ2-1,TRBV6-5,TGTGCCAGCAGTTACTCGACATTCGCAGGCAGGGATGAGCAGTTCTTC,CASSYSTFAGRDEQFF
-,-,TRBJ2-1,TRBV7-9,TGTGCCAGCAGCTTAAACATAGGAGCATACAATGAGCAGTTCTTC,CASSLNIGAYNEQFF
TRBD2,-,TRBJ2-1,TRBV27,TGTGCCAGCAAAGACCTAGCGGGGGAGCAGTTCTTC,CASKDLAGEQFF
-,-,TRBJ1-4,TRBV28,TGTGCCAGCAGTACAAAAGGGGGTAAAAATGAAAAACTGTTTTTT,CASSTKGGKNEKLFF
-,-,TRBJ1-4,TRBV3-1/TRBV3-2,TGTGCCAGCAGCCCATTGGGAGGGAAGACTAATGAAAAACTGTTTTTT,CASSPLGGKTNEKLFF
TRBD2,once,TRBJ2-7,TRBV28,TGTGCCAGCAGTGAATTAACGGGACTAGCCCCCTACGAGCAGTACTTC,CASSELTGLAPYEQYF
-,few,TRBJ2-3,TRBV9,TGTGCCAGCAGCGCCGATCTAGGCGGGAATCCTAGCACAGATACGCAGTATTTT,CASSADLGGNPSTDTQYF
-,-,TRBJ2-7,TRBV5-1,TGCGCCAGCAGCTCAGGACAGGGAGGGACCTACGAGCAGTACTTC,CASSSGQGGTYEQYF
-,-,TRBJ2-5,TRBV6-5,TGTGCCAGCAGTTACCCAGGGCAAGAGACCCAGTACTTC,CASSYPGQETQYF
TRBD1,-,TRBJ1-5,TRBV7-9,TGTGCCAGCAGCTTAGCGTTGGGACAGGGCAATCAGCCCCAGCATTTT,CASSLALGQGNQPQHF
TRBD1,-,TRBJ2-5,TRBV10-1,TGCGCCAGCAGTACCGGGACAGGCGGAGAGACCCAGTACTTC,CASSTGTGGETQYF
TRBD2,-,TRBJ2-5,TRBV9,TGTGCCAGCACCAAAGAGTACAGCGGGACCGAGACCCAGTACTTC,CASTKEYSGTETQYF
-,once,TRBJ1-1,TRBV2,TGTGCCAGCCACCGGGAATCGAACACTGAAGCTTTCTTT,CASHRESNTEAFF
-,-,TRBJ1-1,TRBV2,TGTGCCAGCAGTGAAGCCTTCGAGTGGGAAGGGGGAACCCCCGAAGCTTTCTTT,CASSEAFEWEGGTPEAFF
TRBD1,-,TRBJ2-5,TRBV6-5,TGTGCCAGCAGTCCCCGGGACAGGGTAGAGGAGACCCAGTACTTC,CASSPRDRVEETQYF
TRBD2,-,TRBJ2-2,TRBV6-4,TGTGCCAGCAGTCCTAGCGGGGGGTTCGCCGGGGAGCTGTTTTTT,CASSPSGGFAGELFF
-,-,TRBJ1-1,TRBV29-1,TGCAGCGTTGACAGGGGATCCACTGAAGCTTTCTTT,CSVDRGSTEAFF
-,-,TRBJ1-5,TRBV5-1,TGCGCCAGCAGCTTGGAGGCAGGGGATATCGGGCAGCCCCAGCATTTT,CASSLEAGDIGQPQHF
-,-,TRBJ2-7,TRBV7-9,TGTGCCAGCAGCCTGTCACAGGGTTTGCACGAGCAGTACTTC,CASSLSQGLHEQYF
-,-,TRBJ1-6,TRBV12-3/TRBV12-4,TGTGCCAGCAGTTTAGAAAGGCAGGGTCCCCTCCACTTT,CASSLERQGPLHF